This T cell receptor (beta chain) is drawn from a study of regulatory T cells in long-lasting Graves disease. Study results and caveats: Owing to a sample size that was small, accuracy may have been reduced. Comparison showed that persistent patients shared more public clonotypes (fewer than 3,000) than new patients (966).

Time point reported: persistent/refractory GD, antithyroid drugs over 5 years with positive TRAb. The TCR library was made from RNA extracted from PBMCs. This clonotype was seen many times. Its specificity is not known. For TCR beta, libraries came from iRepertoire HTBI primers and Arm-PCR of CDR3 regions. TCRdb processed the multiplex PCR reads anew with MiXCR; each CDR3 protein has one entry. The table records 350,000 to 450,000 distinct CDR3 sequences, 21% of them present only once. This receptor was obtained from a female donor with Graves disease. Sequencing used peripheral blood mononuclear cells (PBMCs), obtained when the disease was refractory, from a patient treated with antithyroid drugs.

The DNA for the CDR3 is TGTGCCAGCAGTTCGCGCTCCGGGACAGGGTACTACGAGCAGTACTTC. As protein: CASSSRSGTGYYEQYF. The chain carries TRBV28 and TRBJ2-7; TRBD1 matches 9 bases. Germline assignment: CDR1 MDHEN and CDR2 SYDVKM. V was clipped by 4 bases and J by 3 bases; unmatched bases: 10. This CDR3 comprises 16 residues.